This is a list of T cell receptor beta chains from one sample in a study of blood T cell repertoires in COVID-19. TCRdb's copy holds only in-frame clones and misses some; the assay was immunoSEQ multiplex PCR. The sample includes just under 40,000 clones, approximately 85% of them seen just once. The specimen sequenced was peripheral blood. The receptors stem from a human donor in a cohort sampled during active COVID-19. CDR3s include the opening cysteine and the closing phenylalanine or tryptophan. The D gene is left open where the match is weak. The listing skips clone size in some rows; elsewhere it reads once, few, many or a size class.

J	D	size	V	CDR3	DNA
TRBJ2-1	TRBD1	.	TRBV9	CASSVETGGMGEQFF	TGTGCCAGCAGCGTAGAGACAGGGGGCATGGGTGAGCAGTTCTTC
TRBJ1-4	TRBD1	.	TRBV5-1	CASSSQGGAREKLFF	TGCGCCAGCAGCTCCCAGGGGGGTGCACGAGAAAAACTGTTTTTT
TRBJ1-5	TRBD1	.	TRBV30	CAWSATGGQPQHF	TGTGCCTGGAGTGCGACAGGGGGCCAGCCCCAGCATTTT
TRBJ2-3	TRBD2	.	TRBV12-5	CASGPGTSGRSSTDTQYF	TGTGCTAGTGGCCCCGGGACTAGCGGGAGGAGTAGCACAGATACGCAGTATTTT
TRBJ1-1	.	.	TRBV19	CASSIGRATEAFF	TGTGCCAGTAGTATCGGGAGGGCCACTGAAGCTTTCTTT
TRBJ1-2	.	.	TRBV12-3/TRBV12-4	CASSQWLYGYTF	TGTGCCAGCAGCCAATGGCTCTATGGCTACACCTTC
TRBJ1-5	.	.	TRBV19	CASSETEYQPQHF	TGTGCCAGTAGTGAGACTGAATATCAGCCCCAGCATTTT
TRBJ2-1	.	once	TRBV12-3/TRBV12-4	CASSPLRNEQFF	TGTGCCAGCAGTCCCTTGAGGAATGAGCAGTTCTTC
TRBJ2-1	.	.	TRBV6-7	CASSTTGSSCYNEQFF	TGTGCCAGCAGCACCACAGGATCGAGCTGCTACAATGAGCAGTTCTTC
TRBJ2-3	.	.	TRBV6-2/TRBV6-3	CASSYMAFPSTDTQYF	TGTGCCAGCAGTTACATGGCATTCCCTAGCACAGATACGCAGTATTTT
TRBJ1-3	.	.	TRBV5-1	CASMDGGHSGNTIYF	TGCGCCAGCATGGACGGAGGGCACTCTGGAAACACCATATATTTT
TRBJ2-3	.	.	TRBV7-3	CASSSGTIRWGDTQYF	TGTGCCAGCAGCTCGGGAACCATAAGGTGGGGAGATACGCAGTATTTT
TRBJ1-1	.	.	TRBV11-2	CASSPREDTEAFF	TGTGCCAGCAGCCCGCGTGAGGACACTGAAGCTTTCTTT
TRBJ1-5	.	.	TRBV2	CASSATEYSNQPQHF	TGTGCCAGCAGCGCTACAGAGTATAGCAATCAGCCCCAGCATTTT
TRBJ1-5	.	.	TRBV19	CATRQGNQPQHF	TGTGCCACCCGACAGGGCAATCAGCCCCAGCATTTT
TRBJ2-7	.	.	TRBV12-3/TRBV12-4	CASGLQGGLEQYF	TGTGCCAGCGGCCTACAGGGTGGCCTCGAGCAGTACTTC
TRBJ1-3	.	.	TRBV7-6	CASSLMPPLDSGNTIYF	TGTGCCAGCAGCTTAATGCCCCCGTTGGACTCGGGAAACACCATATATTTT
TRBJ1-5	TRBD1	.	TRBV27	CASSLSTGGGNQPQHF	TGTGCCAGCAGTTTATCGACAGGGGGGGGCAATCAGCCCCAGCATTTT
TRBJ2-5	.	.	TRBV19	CASSRSGWQETQYF	TGTGCCAGTAGTCGATCAGGGTGGCAAGAGACCCAGTACTTC
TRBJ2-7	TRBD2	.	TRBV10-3	CATARGGAGYEQYF	TGTGCCACTGCTCGGGGGGGAGCCGGCTACGAGCAGTACTTC
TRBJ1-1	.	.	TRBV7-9	CASSVTANTEAFF	TGTGCCAGCAGCGTGACAGCGAACACTGAAGCTTTCTTT
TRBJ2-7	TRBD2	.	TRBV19	CASSQWGTSSSYEQYF	TGTGCCAGTAGCCAATGGGGGACTAGCAGCTCCTACGAGCAGTACTTC
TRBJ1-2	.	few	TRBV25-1	CASSGAANYGYTF	TGTGCCAGCTCAGGGGCAGCTAACTATGGCTACACCTTC
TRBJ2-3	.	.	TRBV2	CASSDRTSTDTQYF	TGTGCCAGCTCCGATCGCACTAGCACAGATACGCAGTATTTT
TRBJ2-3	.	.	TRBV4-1	CASSQLTTPGQSTDTQYF	TGCGCCAGCAGCCAACTAACTACTCCGGGACAAAGCACAGATACGCAGTATTTT
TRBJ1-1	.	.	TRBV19	CASASGGLGTEAFF	TGTGCCAGCGCGTCCGGGGGGCTTGGCACTGAAGCTTTCTTT
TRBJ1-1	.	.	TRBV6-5	CASSLGASNTEAFF	TGTGCCAGCAGTTTGGGAGCCTCGAACACTGAAGCTTTCTTT
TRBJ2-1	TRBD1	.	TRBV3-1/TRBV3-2	CASSLSGQGRNEQFF	TGTGCCAGCAGCCTCTCGGGACAGGGAAGGAATGAGCAGTTCTTC
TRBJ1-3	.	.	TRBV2	CAAGSRRNTIYF	TGTGCCGCGGGGAGCCGACGAAACACCATATATTTT
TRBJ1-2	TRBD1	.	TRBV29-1	CSVAGQGQGYTF	TGCAGCGTTGCGGGACAGGGACAGGGCTACACCTTC
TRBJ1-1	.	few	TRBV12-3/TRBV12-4	CASSPGVEAFF	TGTGCCAGCAGCCCGGGGGTTGAAGCTTTCTTT
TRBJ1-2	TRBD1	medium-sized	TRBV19	CASSIPWDRVDGYTF	TGTGCCAGTAGTATACCGTGGGACAGGGTAGACGGCTACACCTTC
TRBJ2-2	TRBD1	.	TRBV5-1	CASSPGQGNTGELFF	TGCGCCAGCAGCCCGGGACAGGGAAACACCGGGGAGCTGTTTTTT
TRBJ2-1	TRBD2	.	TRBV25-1	CASGGGPSYNEQFF	TGTGCCAGCGGCGGGGGACCCTCCTACAATGAGCAGTTCTTC
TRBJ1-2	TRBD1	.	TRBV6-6	CATQGGGFDGYTF	TGTGCCACCCAGGGGGGCGGATTCGACGGCTACACCTTC